These 28 T cell receptor beta chains were sequenced from one sample in a study of cytomegalovirus exposure and HLA in healthy donors. The PCR contained 60 Vbeta and 13 Jbeta primers. Here immunoSEQ multiplex PCR was the method, and the copy in TCRdb shows in-frame clones only, minus some. Among about 190,000 clones listed, about 87% were seen once. The source material was PBMCs. Every receptor here comes from a young woman in good health and CMV-seronegative.

The chain uses TRBV19 and TRBJ1-5; the D gene is possibly TRBD1 (5 bases). The germline V gene encodes CDR1 LNHDA and CDR2 SQIVND (reference sequence). The CDR3 is made up of 14 amino acids. The germline V and J ends were trimmed by 4 bases and 2 bases, with 9 bases remaining between them. Written as DNA, the CDR3 is TGTGCCAGTAGTACAGGGATAGGCAATCAGCCCCAGCATTTT. Amino acids: CASSTGIGNQPQHF.

This chain uses TRBV5-1 with TRBJ2-2; 10 nucleotides match TRBD2. The CDR3 covers 16 residues. Germline values: CDR1 SGHRS, CDR2 YFSETQ. The trim removed 4 bases at V and 0 bases at J, leaving 3 bases unmatched. This chain's CDR3 is CASSHLAGANTGELFF. The CDR3 coding sequence is TGCGCCAGCAGCCACCTAGCGGGGGCGAACACCGGGGAGCTGTTTTTT.

This clone was seen just once. V is TRBV10-2 and J is TRBJ1-6, with TRBD1 as a possible D gene (6 bases). The V and J ends lost 0 bases and 8 bases respectively, with 14 bases between them. The CDR3 is 16 residues long. The germline V gene has CDR1 WSHSY and CDR2 SAAADI. The CDR3 region is CASSESPQGWYSPLHF. The CDR3 DNA reads as TGCGCCAGCAGTGAGTCGCCACAGGGCTGGTATTCACCCCTCCACTTT.

The J gene is TRBJ2-7, the V gene TRBV9, with D possibly matching TRBD1 (6 bases). Per germline, CDR1 SGDLS and CDR2 YYNGEE. V lost 1 base and J 3 bases, leaving 14 bases between the germline ends. The CDR3 contains 15 residues. The CDR3: CASSVSGQSFYEQYF. In DNA form, the CDR3 reads TGTGCCAGCAGCGTATCCGGACAGTCGTTCTACGAGCAGTACTTC.

This clone was detected a few times. The chain has TRBV2 and TRBJ2-2; D is possibly TRBD1 (6 bases). The CDR3 covers 14 residues. V was cut by 8 bases and J by 7 bases, with 17 bases left in between. Germline loops: CDR1 SNHLY, CDR2 FYNNEI. CDR3 sequence: CASGYWGQGGELFF. Here the CDR3 DNA reads TGTGCCAGCGGCTACTGGGGGCAAGGCGGGGAGCTGTTTTTT.

This sequence joins TRBV6-1 and TRBJ2-5; D might be TRBD1 (5 bases). CDR1 and CDR2 (germline): MNHNS, SASEGT. The CDR3 runs 15 residues. V was clipped by 4 bases and J by 5 bases, with 17 bases between them. The CDR3 loop reads CASSGSGWKGETQYF. The CDR3 DNA follows: TGTGCCAGCAGTGGAAGTGGATGGAAGGGGGAGACCCAGTACTTC.

The chain has TRBV5-1 and TRBJ1-1, with a weak D call TRBD1 (5 bases). The germline CDR1 and CDR2 sequences are SGHRS and YFSETQ. The V gene lost 4 bases and the J gene lost 4 bases, with 17 bases spanning the gap. This CDR3 region has 15 residues. CDR3 amino acids: CASSDGPQGGTEAFF. The CDR3 region has the DNA TGCGCCAGCAGCGACGGGCCTCAGGGTGGCACTGAAGCTTTCTTT.

V is TRBV9 and J is TRBJ1-1, with D maybe TRBD1 (5 bases). Trimming removed 2 bases from V and 4 bases from J, with 12 bases in between. The CDR3 spans 14 residues. Per germline, CDR1 SGDLS and CDR2 YYNGEE. CDR3 bases: TGTGCCAGCAGCGTGGGGGGAACGGGCACTGAAGCTTTCTTT. Translated, it gives CASSVGGTGTEAFF.

With respect to this clone: The same CDR3 arises from other DNA sequences in this sample as well. This chain connects TRBV7-2 to TRBJ1-1; D unresolved. V lost 1 base and J 1 base, leaving 4 bases between the germline ends. CDR3 length equals 13 residues. CDR1 SGHTA and CDR2 FQGNSA come from the germline V gene. In DNA form, the CDR3 reads TGTGCCAGCAGCTTAGATAGGAACACTGAAGCTTTCTTT. Translation: CASSLDRNTEAFF.

The chain couples TRBV7-8 to TRBJ1-1; 7 bases are a match to TRBD1. CDR3 length: 15 amino acids. The junction had 5 bases not matched to a gene; V was cut back by 2 bases and J by 2 bases. The germline V gene encodes CDR1 SGHVS and CDR2 FQNEAQ. DNA of the CDR3: TGTGCCAGCAGCTTAACAGGGGCGTTAAACACTGAAGCTTTCTTT. Amino acids: CASSLTGALNTEAFF.

This clone is a singleton in its sample. This chain joins TRBV19 and TRBJ1-2; D is ambiguous. The CDR3 is 15 amino acids. Looked up from germline, CDR1 is LNHDA and CDR2 is SQIVND (reference sequence). The V gene lost 6 bases and the J gene lost 4 bases, with 18 bases spanning the gap. CDR3 in DNA: TGTGCCAGTAGGCTAGGGAGGCAGGCTACCTATGGCTACACCTTC. Translated: CASRLGRQATYGYTF.

This clone was counted a single time. The chain recombines TRBV7-2 with TRBJ1-2, with 10 bases fitting TRBD1. Germline CDR1 and CDR2: SGHTA and FQGNSA. The junction had 7 bases not matched to a gene; V was cut back by 5 bases and J by 7 bases. This CDR3 has 14 amino acids. CDR3 bases: TGTGCCAGCAGCCATTCGGACAGGGGGATTGGCTACACCTTC. This codes for CASSHSDRGIGYTF.

This clone was observed a handful of times. The chain has TRBV11-3 and TRBJ2-1; TRBD2 agrees at 13 bases. Germline V gene lookup returns CDR1 SGHNT and CDR2 YENEEA. Trimming at V came to 5 bases and at J to 10 bases, leaving 11 bases not matched to a gene. This CDR3 contains 16 residues. The CDR3 spells CASSLQGLAGAEEQFF. CDR3 coding DNA: TGTGCCAGCAGCCTCCAAGGACTAGCGGGAGCCGAGGAGCAGTTCTTC.

The chain couples TRBV5-4 to TRBJ2-1; TRBD1 might be the D (6 bases). V dropped 1 base and J dropped 10 bases, with 12 bases sitting between them. The CDR3 has 13 amino acids. The germline V gene has CDR1 SGHNT and CDR2 YYREEE (reference sequence). CDR3: CASSLWGPREQFF. The CDR3 bases are TGTGCCAGCAGCTTGTGGGGGCCGCGGGAGCAGTTCTTC. Based on the CDR3 plus reference TRBV5-4 and TRBJ2-1, the full variable domain is ETGVTQSPTHLIKTRGQQVTLRCSSQSGHNTVSWYQQALGQGPQFIFQYYREEENGRGNFPPRFSGLQFPNYSSELNVNALELDDSALYLCASSLWGPREQFFGPGTRLTVL.

The chain is built from TRBV7-3 and TRBJ2-1, with D uncertain. In germline, CDR1 is SGHTA, CDR2 FQGTGA. Trimming shortened V by 8 bases and J by 6 bases, and 17 bases separated the two germline ends. This CDR3 is 14 amino acids long. The CDR3 nucleotides are TGTGCCAGCCGTCCCGCCGGAGAATTCAATGAGCAGTTCTTC. Translated, it gives CASRPAGEFNEQFF.

The CDR3 DNA sequence: TGTGCCAGCAGTGATCGGCGGCATTCGAACACCGGGGAGCTGTTTTTT. Translation gives CASSDRRHSNTGELFF. This rearrangement joins TRBV6-1 to TRBJ2-2, with D unresolved. The CDR3 is 16 amino acids. The ends were cut back, 3 bases at V and 0 bases at J, with 11 bases in the middle. Germline CDR1 is MNHNS and CDR2 is SASEGT.

This clone was found a few times. The J gene is TRBJ2-7, the V gene TRBV5-6; D may be TRBD1 (6 bases). V was trimmed by 3 bases and J by 2 bases, leaving 24 bases between them. CDR1 SGHDT and CDR2 YYEEEE come from the germline V gene. The CDR3 spans 18 residues. CDR3 protein: CASSSPVEGLGQTYEQYF. The CDR3 coding sequence is TGTGCCAGCAGCTCCCCCGTCGAGGGATTGGGACAAACCTACGAGCAGTACTTC.

The chain has TRBV7-6 and TRBJ2-1; D is possibly TRBD2 (6 bases). The germline CDR1 and CDR2 sequences are SGHVS and FNYEAQ. V lost 5 bases, J lost 6 bases, and 11 bases lay in between. The length of the CDR3 is 13 residues. Written as DNA, the CDR3 is TGTGCCAGCAGCCGCGGAGGGCCCAATGAGCAGTTCTTC. This codes for CASSRGGPNEQFF. Combining the CDR3 with reference TRBV7-6 and TRBJ2-1 gives the whole variable domain GAGVSQSPRYKVTKRGQDVALRCDPISGHVSLYWYRQALGQGPEFLTYFNYEAQQDKSGLPNDRFSAERPEGSISTLTIQRTEQRDSAMYRCASSRGGPNEQFFGPGTRLTVL.

V gene TRBV18 combines with J gene TRBJ1-2; D is perhaps TRBD1 (6 bases). The CDR3 runs to 14 residues. V lost 2 bases and J lost 2, with 9 bases in between. Germline V CDR1 and CDR2: KGHSH, LQKENI. CDR3 amino acids: CASSPDGQNYGYTF. The CDR3, as DNA: TGTGCCAGCTCACCAGACGGACAGAACTATGGCTACACCTTC.

V is TRBV29-1 and J is TRBJ2-7, with 7 bases fitting TRBD1. Germline V gene data show CDR1 as SQVTM and CDR2 as ANQGSEA. V lost 5 bases to trimming and J lost 3 bases; unmatched junction nucleotides: 7. This CDR3 is 13 amino acids long. This chain's CDR3 is CSVSPRGSYEQYF. CDR3 DNA: TGCAGCGTTTCCCCCAGGGGGAGCTACGAGCAGTACTTC.

V usage is TRBV5-4 and J usage is TRBJ1-1, with D unresolved. The CDR3 extends over 12 amino acids. The ends were cut back, 2 bases at V and 11 bases at J, with 13 bases in the middle. Germline V gene sequence: CDR1 SGHNT, CDR2 YYREEE (reference sequence). CDR3 in DNA: TGTGCCAGCAGCTTTGATGCGGATTGGGCTTTCTTT. It encodes CASSFDADWAFF. Supplemented by reference TRBV5-4 and TRBJ1-1, the full variable domain reads ETGVTQSPTHLIKTRGQQVTLRCSSQSGHNTVSWYQQALGQGPQFIFQYYREEENGRGNFPPRFSGLQFPNYSSELNVNALELDDSALYLCASSFDADWAFFGQGTRLTVV.

This clone was detected once. The chain combines TRBV2 with TRBJ2-5, with D possibly TRBD2 on 6 matching bases. The CDR3 is 15 amino acids. V was cut by 5 bases and J by 5 bases, with 18 bases left in between. CDR1 SNHLY and CDR2 FYNNEI come from the germline V gene. Here the CDR3 reads CASSPNPGLGETQYF. DNA for the CDR3: TGTGCCAGCAGTCCGAATCCGGGACTGGGGGAGACCCAGTACTTC.

This clone was observed once. The genes are TRBV15 and TRBJ2-7, with D unclear. Trimming removed 5 bases from V and 6 bases from J, with 11 bases in between. CDR1 is LNHNV and CDR2 is YYDKDF in the germline V gene (reference sequence). This CDR3 comprises 12 residues. The CDR3 reads CATSLEWSEQYF. The CDR3 coding sequence is TGTGCCACCAGCTTGGAGTGGAGCGAGCAGTACTTC.

The chain couples TRBV5-1 to TRBJ2-2, with a possible D match to TRBD1 (5 bases). V was trimmed by 3 bases and J by 7 bases, leaving 10 bases between them. The CDR3 is 13 residues long. Looked up from germline, CDR1 is SGHRS and CDR2 is YFSETQ. The CDR3 DNA reads as TGCGCCAGCAGCTCCGGACACCGCGGGGAGCTGTTTTTT. Translated: CASSSGHRGELFF.

This sequence joins TRBV5-8 and TRBJ1-1; 9 nucleotides match TRBD1. Trimming at V came to 4 bases and at J to 1 base, leaving 11 bases not matched to a gene. Germline V gene sequence: CDR1 SGHTS, CDR2 YDEGEE. CDR3 size: 17 residues. The CDR3 DNA sequence: TGTGCCAGCAGCCACAGGGGGCTAGGGGGGGGGAACACTGAAGCTTTCTTT. Encoded protein: CASSHRGLGGGNTEAFF.

This chain connects TRBV6-1 to TRBJ1-2; 7 bases line up with TRBD1. The CDR3 loop spans 15 amino acids. V lost 7 bases to trimming and J lost 3 bases; unmatched junction nucleotides: 11. Germline CDR1 is MNHNS and CDR2 is SASEGT. The CDR3 loop is CASNPGNRGHYGYTF. DNA for the CDR3: TGTGCCAGCAACCCGGGGAACAGGGGACACTATGGCTACACCTTC.

The chain employs TRBV7-9 and TRBJ1-3; D unclear. Germline V lookup: CDR1 SEHNR, CDR2 FQNEAQ (reference sequence). The CDR3 covers 12 residues. V dropped 2 bases and J dropped 8 bases, with 7 bases sitting between them. CDR3 DNA: TGTGCCAGCAGCTTATCGGGTGACACCATATATTTT. It codes for CASSLSGDTIYF. Filled out from reference TRBV7-9 and TRBJ1-3, the complete variable domain reads DTGVSQNPRHKITKRGQNVTFRCDPISEHNRLYWYRQTLGQGPEFLTYFQNEAQLEKSRLLSDRFSAERPKGSFSTLEIQRTEQGDSAMYLCASSLSGDTIYFGEGSWLTVV.

The genes are TRBV19 and TRBJ1-2, with TRBD1 matching over 8 bases. The V gene end was trimmed by 6 bases and the J gene end by 4 bases; junction bases not matched to a gene: 7. From germline, CDR1 is LNHDA and CDR2 SQIVND (reference sequence). This CDR3 spans 14 amino acids. CDR3 in amino acids: CASSRDRGGYGYTF. The CDR3 bases are TGTGCCAGTAGCCGCGACAGGGGTGGCTATGGCTACACCTTC. The whole variable domain, filled in from reference TRBV19 and TRBJ1-2, reads DGGITQSPKYLFRKEGQNVTLSCEQNLNHDAMYWYRQDPGQGLRLIYYSQIVNDFQKGDIAEGYSVSREKKESFPLTVTSAQKNPTAFYLCASSRDRGGYGYTFGSGTRLTVV.